A selection of T cell receptor beta chains follows, all from one sample in a study of response to subunit inactivated influenza vaccine. TCRdb reanalysed the RT-PCR reads using MiXCR and keeps one entry per CDR3 protein. Of fewer than 250,000 distinct CDR3 sequences listed, approximately 15% are singletons. The source material was CD8+ T cells sorted from PBMCs, sampled 5 to 6 days after vaccination. These receptors all come from a man aged 45-65 years who received an inactivated influenza vaccine. CDR3s include the opening cysteine and the closing phenylalanine or tryptophan. A D gene is named only where the DNA matches it firmly. Only part of the rows carry a size: once, few, many, or a class if the clone is expanded.

J,V,D,size,DNA,CDR3
TRBJ2-1,TRBV28,TRBD2,many,TGTGCCAGCAGCCTTATGGCCCGGGGGGGGCGGGGCAATGAGCAGTTCTTC,CASSLMARGGRGNEQFF
TRBJ2-5,TRBV28,-,-,TGTGCCAGCAGTTTGGGGTTTGGAGTCCAAGAGACCCAGTACTTC,CASSLGFGVQETQYF
TRBJ2-1,TRBV6-1,TRBD2,-,TGTGCCAGCAGTGTTACGGGACTAGCGGGAGCTGACCAGTTCTTC,CASSVTGLAGADQFF
TRBJ2-1,TRBV5-5,-,many,TGTGCCAGCACACAGAGCTCCTACAATGAGCAGTTCTTC,CASTQSSYNEQFF
TRBJ1-2,TRBV30,TRBD1,-,TGTGCCTGGAGTCTGGGGACAGTCTATGGCTACACCTTC,CAWSLGTVYGYTF
TRBJ1-2,TRBV12-3/TRBV12-4,-,-,TGTGCCAGCAGTGTCCGGGCTCATAACTATGGCTACACCTTC,CASSVRAHNYGYTF
TRBJ2-2,TRBV7-9,-,many,TGTGCCAGCAGCTTATTTCAGGGAGTGAACACCGGGGAGCTGTTTTTT,CASSLFQGVNTGELFF
TRBJ2-7,TRBV20-1,-,many,TGCAGTGCAAGACAGGGACTCTCCTACGAGCAGTACTTC,CSARQGLSYEQYF
TRBJ2-1,TRBV5-1,-,few,TGCGCCAGCAGCCCCAGCCTAGGGGTAGTCTACAATGAGCAGTTCTTC,CASSPSLGVVYNEQFF
TRBJ1-2,TRBV29-1,-,few,TGCAGCGTTTTTGACGGGACGGGTAACTATGGCTACACCTTC,CSVFDGTGNYGYTF
TRBJ1-6,TRBV7-2,-,few,TGTGCCAGCACGAGAGGGGGTTTATCACCCCTCCACTTT,CASTRGGLSPLHF
TRBJ2-1,TRBV4-3,-,-,TGCGCCAGCAGCCCGTCAGCCGAAAATGAGCAGTTCTTC,CASSPSAENEQFF
TRBJ1-2,TRBV29-1,-,few,TGCAGCGTTGAGAGGGGGAATAACTATGGCTACACCTTC,CSVERGNNYGYTF
TRBJ2-7,TRBV28,-,few,TGTGCCAGCAGTTCTACGGGCAAGAGCTACGAGCAGTACTTC,CASSSTGKSYEQYF
TRBJ2-7,TRBV28,-,many,TGTGCCAGCAGCCCGGGGACGGGCTACGAGCAGTACTTC,CASSPGTGYEQYF
TRBJ2-1,TRBV29-1,-,-,TGCAGCGTTGACACCGAGCGCCTCCAGTTCTTC,CSVDTERLQFF
TRBJ1-5,TRBV5-6,-,-,TGTGCCAGCGGCTTAGTGGATAGCAATCAGCCCCAGCATTTT,CASGLVDSNQPQHF
TRBJ2-2,TRBV4-1,-,many,TGCGCCAGCAGCCAAGGGTGGGGCCCTGACACCGGGGAGCTGTTTTTT,CASSQGWGPDTGELFF
TRBJ2-1,TRBV6-2/TRBV6-3,-,-,TGTGCCAGCAGCAGGGGGGGGAGGGATTCCTACAATGAGCAGTTCTTC,CASSRGGRDSYNEQFF
TRBJ2-1,TRBV6-2/TRBV6-3,-,-,TGTGCCAGCAGTTACTCAAGAAGGAGCAATGAGCAGTTCTTC,CASSYSRRSNEQFF
TRBJ2-1,TRBV29-1,TRBD2,many,TGCAGCGCCCCCGTAGCGGGGGGTCTCAATGAGCAGTTCTTC,CSAPVAGGLNEQFF
TRBJ2-2,TRBV15,-,-,TGTGCCACCAGCAGCTCAGGGGTCACCGGGGAGCTGCTTTTT,CATSSSGVTGELLF
TRBJ2-3,TRBV4-3,-,-,TGCGCCAGCAGCCAAGATATGCGACTAGACAGCACAGATACGCAGTATTTT,CASSQDMRLDSTDTQYF
TRBJ2-7,TRBV7-6,TRBD2,few,TGTGCCAGCAGCCGTGGGACTAGCGGGACCTACGAGCAGTACTTC,CASSRGTSGTYEQYF
TRBJ2-7,TRBV3-1,-,-,TGTGCCAGCAGCCAAGATCAAGGTAGAGGGGTCGGGCACGAGCAGTACTTC,CASSQDQGRGVGHEQYF
TRBJ2-7,TRBV3-1,-,-,TGTGCCAGCAGCGAAGACAACCTCTACGAGCAGTACTTC,CASSEDNLYEQYF
TRBJ2-2,TRBV29-1,TRBD1,-,TGCAGCGTCCAGGGACAGGGAAGCACCGGGGAGCTGTTTTTT,CSVQGQGSTGELFF
TRBJ2-7,TRBV6-5,TRBD1,-,TGTGCCAGCAGTTACAACGACAGGGAGATCTACGAGCAGTACTTC,CASSYNDREIYEQYF
TRBJ2-1,TRBV20-1,TRBD2,many,TGCAGTGCTAGGACTAGCGGGGGAGATGAGCAGTTCTTC,CSARTSGGDEQFF
TRBJ2-1,TRBV15,-,few,TGTGCCACCAGCCTGAGGCGGAGCTACAATGAGCAGTTCTTC,CATSLRRSYNEQFF
TRBJ2-5,TRBV9,-,few,TGTGCCAGCAGCGTAGAGGCTAGCGTATCGGAGACCCAGTACTTC,CASSVEASVSETQYF
TRBJ2-1,TRBV9,-,-,TGTGCCAGCAGCGTAGTTCACAATGAGCAGTTCTTC,CASSVVHNEQFF
TRBJ2-7,TRBV2,-,-,TGTGCCAGCAGTGAGATCTCGGAGGAATACGAGCAGTACTTC,CASSEISEEYEQYF
TRBJ2-7,TRBV4-3,TRBD1,many,TGCGCCAGCAGCCAGTGGGACAGGGGGCCATACGAGCAGTACTTC,CASSQWDRGPYEQYF
TRBJ2-5,TRBV7-9,-,few,TGTGCCAGCAGCTCTGGGACGGGAGAGACCCAGTACTTC,CASSSGTGETQYF
TRBJ2-3,TRBV2,TRBD1,-,TGTGCCAGCAGTGCCTGGGACAGGGAAGCAGATACGCAGTATTTT,CASSAWDREADTQYF
TRBJ2-7,TRBV29-1,-,many,TGCAGCGTTGAAGAGAGTTATTCCTACGAGCAGTACTTC,CSVEESYSYEQYF
TRBJ2-2,TRBV7-8,-,few,TGTGCCAGCGGTGAAGGTGGGACCGGGGAGCTGTTTTTT,CASGEGGTGELFF
TRBJ2-7,TRBV12-3/TRBV12-4,-,few,TGTGCCAGCAGTTTATACTTAGGGACACAGGGCCACGAGCAGTACTTC,CASSLYLGTQGHEQYF
TRBJ2-1,TRBV24-1,TRBD2,-,TGTGCCACGAAAGCTAGCGGGACTGAGCAGTTCTTC,CATKASGTEQFF
TRBJ2-4,TRBV28,-,many,TGTGCCAGCAATCCTACAGGCAAAAACATTCAGTACTTC,CASNPTGKNIQYF
TRBJ1-5,TRBV27,-,few,TGTGCCAGCGCCGCGGGAGGGGTAAACCAGCCCCAGCATTTT,CASAAGGVNQPQHF
TRBJ2-1,TRBV11-3,-,-,TGTGCCAGCAGCTCCGAACGCAGGAGCTCCTACAATGAGCAGTTCTTC,CASSSERRSSYNEQFF
TRBJ1-2,TRBV7-9,TRBD1,-,TGTGCCAGCAGCATCCCGGGACAGGGAAATGGCTACACCTTC,CASSIPGQGNGYTF